This T cell receptor (beta chain) was identified in a study of blood T cells in healthy people across ages. There are 11 residues in the CDR3. In germline, CDR1 is LGHNA, CDR2 YNFKEQ. The V end lost 2 bases, the J end lost 7 bases, and 6 bases lay between the germline ends. Together with a sample-barcoded 5' primer, a J-beta primer mix was included in a second PCR lasting 7 to 11 cycles. TCRdb processed the 5' RACE reads anew with MiXCR; each CDR3 protein has one entry. This table holds about 1.4 million distinct CDR3 sequences, 55% to 75% found once. V gene TRBV4-2 combines with J gene TRBJ2-7; D gene uncertain. This receptor was taken from a man aged 18 to 29 in good health. The sequencing sample was made of blood. The CDR3 spells CASSQSQEQYF. CDR3 nucleotide sequence: TGTGCCAGCAGCCAATCACAGGAGCAGTACTTC.